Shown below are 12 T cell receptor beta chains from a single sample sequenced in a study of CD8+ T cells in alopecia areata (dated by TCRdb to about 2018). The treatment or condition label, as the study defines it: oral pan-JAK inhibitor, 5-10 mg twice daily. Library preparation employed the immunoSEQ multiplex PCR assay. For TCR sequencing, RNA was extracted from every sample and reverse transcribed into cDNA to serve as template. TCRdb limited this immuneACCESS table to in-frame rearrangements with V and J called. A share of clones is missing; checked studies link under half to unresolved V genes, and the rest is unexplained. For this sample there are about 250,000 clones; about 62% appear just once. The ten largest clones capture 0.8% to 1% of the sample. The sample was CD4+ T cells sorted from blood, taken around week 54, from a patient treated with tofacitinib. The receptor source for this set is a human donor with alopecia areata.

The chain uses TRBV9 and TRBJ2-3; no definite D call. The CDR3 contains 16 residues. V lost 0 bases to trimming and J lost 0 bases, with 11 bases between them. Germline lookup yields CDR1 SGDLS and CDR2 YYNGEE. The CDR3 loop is CASSVAAGRSTDTQYF. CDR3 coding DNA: TGTGCCAGCAGCGTAGCTGCCGGGCGTAGCACAGATACGCAGTATTTT.

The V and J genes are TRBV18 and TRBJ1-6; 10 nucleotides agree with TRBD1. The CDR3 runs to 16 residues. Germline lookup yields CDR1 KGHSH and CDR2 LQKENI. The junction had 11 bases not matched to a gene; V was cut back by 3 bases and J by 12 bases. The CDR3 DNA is TGTGCCAGCTCACCCACGACAGGGGGCACCTTGATACCCCTCCACTTT. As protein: CASSPTTGGTLIPLHF. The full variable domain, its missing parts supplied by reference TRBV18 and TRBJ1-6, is NAGVMQNPRHLVRRRGQEARLRCSPMKGHSHVYWYRQLPEEGLKFMVYLQKENIIDESGMPKERFSAEFPKEGPSILRIQQVVRGDSAAYFCASSPTTGGTLIPLHFGNGTRLTVT.

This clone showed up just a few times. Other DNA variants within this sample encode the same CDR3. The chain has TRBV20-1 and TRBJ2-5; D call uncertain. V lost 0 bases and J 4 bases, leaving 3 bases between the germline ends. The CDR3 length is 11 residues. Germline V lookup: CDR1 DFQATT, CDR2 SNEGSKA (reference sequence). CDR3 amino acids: CSAREGETQYF. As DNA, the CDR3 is TGCAGTGCTAGAGAGGGAGAGACCCAGTACTTC.

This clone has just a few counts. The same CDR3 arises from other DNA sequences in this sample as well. The DNA of the CDR3 is TGTGCCAGCAGCTTAGCGAGGGAGACCCAGTACTTC. Its translation: CASSLARETQYF. This rearrangement joins TRBV7-2 to TRBJ2-5; D remains unclear. Germline V lookup: CDR1 SGHTA, CDR2 FQGNSA. V was trimmed by 0 bases and J by 5 bases, leaving 4 bases between them. This CDR3 region has 12 residues. Full variable domain (remainder filled in from reference TRBV7-2 and TRBJ2-5): GAGVSQSPSNKVTEKGKDVELRCDPISGHTALYWYRQSLGQGLEFLIYFQGNSAPDKSGLPSDRFSAERTGGSVSTLTIQRTQQEDSAVYLCASSLARETQYFGPGTRLLVL.

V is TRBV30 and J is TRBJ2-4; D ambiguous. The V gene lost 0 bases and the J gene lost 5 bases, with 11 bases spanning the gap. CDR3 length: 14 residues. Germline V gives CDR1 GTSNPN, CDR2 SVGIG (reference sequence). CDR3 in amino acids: CAWSVSRAQNIQYF. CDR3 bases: TGTGCCTGGAGTGTGTCCCGAGCTCAAAACATTCAGTACTTC.

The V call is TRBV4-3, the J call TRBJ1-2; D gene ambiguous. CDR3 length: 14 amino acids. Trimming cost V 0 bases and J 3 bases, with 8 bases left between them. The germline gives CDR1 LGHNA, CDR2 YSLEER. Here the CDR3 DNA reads TGCGCCAGCAGCCAAGATTCGACCTACTATGGCTACACCTTC. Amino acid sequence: CASSQDSTYYGYTF.

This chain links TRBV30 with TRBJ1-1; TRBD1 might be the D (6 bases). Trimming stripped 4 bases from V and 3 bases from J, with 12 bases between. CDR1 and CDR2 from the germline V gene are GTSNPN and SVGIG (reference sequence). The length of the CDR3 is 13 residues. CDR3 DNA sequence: TGTGCCTGGACCCCCCAGGGGTACACTGAAGCTTTCTTT. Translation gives CAWTPQGYTEAFF.

CDR3 amino acids: CASSLGLIETQYF. CDR3 bases: TGTGCCAGCAGCTTGGGACTTATAGAGACCCAGTACTTC. The chain uses TRBV11-1 and TRBJ2-5, with D possibly being TRBD2 (6 bases). In germline, CDR1 is SGHAT, CDR2 FQDESV (reference sequence). The V end lost 3 bases, the J end lost 4 bases, and 9 bases lay between the germline ends. The CDR3 contains 13 residues.

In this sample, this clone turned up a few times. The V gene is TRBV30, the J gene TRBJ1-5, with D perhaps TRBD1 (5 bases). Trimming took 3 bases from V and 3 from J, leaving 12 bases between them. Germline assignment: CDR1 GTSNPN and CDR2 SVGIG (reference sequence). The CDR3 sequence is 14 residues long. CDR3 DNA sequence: TGTGCCTGGAGGGGGCAGGGCTCCAATCAGCCCCAGCATTTT. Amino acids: CAWRGQGSNQPQHF.

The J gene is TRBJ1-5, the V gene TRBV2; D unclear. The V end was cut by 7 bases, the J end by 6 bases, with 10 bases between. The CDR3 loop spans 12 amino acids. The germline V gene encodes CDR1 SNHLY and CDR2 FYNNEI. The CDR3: CASNLVGQPQHF. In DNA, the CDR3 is TGTGCCAGCAATTTGGTTGGTCAGCCCCAGCATTTT. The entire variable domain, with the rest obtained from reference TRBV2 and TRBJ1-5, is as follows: EPEVTQTPSHQVTQMGQEVILRCVPISNHLYFYWYRQILGQKVEFLVSFYNNEISEKSEIFDDQFSVERPDGSNFTLKIRSTKLEDSAMYFCASNLVGQPQHFGDGTRLSIL.

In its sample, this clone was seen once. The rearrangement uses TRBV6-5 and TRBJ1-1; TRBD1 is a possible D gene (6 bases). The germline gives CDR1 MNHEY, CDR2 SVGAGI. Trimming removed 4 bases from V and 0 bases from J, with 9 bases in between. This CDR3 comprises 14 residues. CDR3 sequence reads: CASSWGPMNTEAFF. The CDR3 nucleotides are TGTGCCAGCAGTTGGGGGCCGATGAACACTGAAGCTTTCTTT.

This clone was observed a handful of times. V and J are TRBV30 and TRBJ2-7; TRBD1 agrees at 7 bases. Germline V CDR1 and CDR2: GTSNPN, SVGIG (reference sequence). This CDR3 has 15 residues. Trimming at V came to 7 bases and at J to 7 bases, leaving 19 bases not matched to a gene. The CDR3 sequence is CASLKGAGAIVEQYF. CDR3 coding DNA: TGTGCCTCTCTAAAGGGGGCAGGGGCCATCGTAGAGCAGTACTTC.